This entry is about one T cell receptor (beta chain). The germline V gene encodes CDR1 LNHDA and CDR2 SQIVND (reference sequence). The CDR3 is 16 amino acids. V shed 6 bases and J 1 base; nucleotides not matched to a gene: 8. This entry comes from a study of CD8 T cells in Susac syndrome. cDNA came from approximately 0.5 to 1 ug RNA primed by random hexamers. TCRdb re-analysed the immunoSEQ multiplex PCR reads in MiXCR, keeping a single row per CDR3 protein. This repertoire shows more than 100,000 distinct CDR3 sequences, about 96% found once; its top ten account for 0.09% to 0.15%. The chain has TRBV19 and TRBJ2-2, with TRBD2 matching 7 bases. This receptor was taken from a human donor in good health. Sequenced sample: CD4+ T cells from PBMCs. This chain's CDR3 is CASRARERVNTGELFF. The CDR3 DNA is TGTGCCAGTAGGGCGCGGGAGAGGGTGAACACCGGGGAGCTGTTTTTT.